The source of this TCR beta chain is a study of human T cells and chemical hapten exposure. Whole-study context: There were weekly diphenylcyclopropenone doses to the scalp for patients throughout the approximately 24-week study. Women made up most patients, who had alopecia areata, totalis or universalis.

The time point is: patch test 1, 2 weeks after DPC sensitization. The treatment: therapeutic diphenylcyclopropenone sensitization with weekly scalp DPC. Total RNA was extracted from unfractionated whole blood. Separate cDNA molecules received unique molecular identifiers, which the library attached to them. TCRdb passed the RACE reads through MiXCR, listing each CDR3 protein once. The sample yields some 400,000 distinct CDR3 sequences, 4.8% seen once. Trimming removed 4 bases from V and 5 bases from J, with 15 bases in between. The germline V gene has CDR1 SGHAT and CDR2 FQNNGV. This CDR3 is 14 amino acids long.

The sequence came from a woman aged 50 to 65 with alopecia areata. Some clones in this sample may be carry-over from other donors' samples. The genes are TRBV11-2 and TRBJ2-7, with D possibly being TRBD2 (5 bases). Source: whole blood, taken in connection with sensitization to the hapten diphenylcyclopropenone (DPC). DNA for the CDR3: TGTGCCAGCAGCTCCCACCCGGGGTCCGACGAGCAGTACTTC. Protein product: CASSSHPGSDEQYF.